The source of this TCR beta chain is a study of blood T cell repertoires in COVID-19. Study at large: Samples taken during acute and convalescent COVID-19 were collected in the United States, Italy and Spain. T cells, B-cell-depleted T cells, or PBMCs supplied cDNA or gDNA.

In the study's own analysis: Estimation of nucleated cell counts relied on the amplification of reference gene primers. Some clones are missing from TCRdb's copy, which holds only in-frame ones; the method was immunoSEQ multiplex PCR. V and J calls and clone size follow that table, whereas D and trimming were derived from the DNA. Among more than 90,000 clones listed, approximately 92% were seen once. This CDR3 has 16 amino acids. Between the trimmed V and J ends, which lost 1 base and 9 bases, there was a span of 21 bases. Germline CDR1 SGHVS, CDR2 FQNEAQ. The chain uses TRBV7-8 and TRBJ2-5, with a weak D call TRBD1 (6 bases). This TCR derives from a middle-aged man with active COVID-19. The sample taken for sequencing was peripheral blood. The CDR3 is CASSLVNPGAGVSQYF. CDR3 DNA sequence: TGTGCCAGCAGCTTAGTTAATCCAGGGGCCGGCGTGTCCCAGTACTTC.